A selection of T cell receptor beta chains follows, all from one sample in a study of vaccination effects on CD4 cells after COVID-19. TCRdb's table, derived via immunoSEQ multiplex PCR, lists solely in-frame clones and lacks some. The table lists some 30,000 clones, 75% to 90% of them singletons. These receptors have no known antigen. The input for sequencing was CD4+ T cells from PBMCs cultured with SARS-CoV-2 spike peptides, taken after COVID-19 vaccination. These receptor sequences come from a human donor who received a COVID-19 vaccine. Some clones in this sample may be carry-over from other donors' samples. Each CDR3 is given with its conserved first and last residue. D genes are given only for firm matches. Size is omitted from some rows. Given values are once, few, many or a class for expanded clones.

cdr3_aa: CASSFPNRAEAFF; cdr3_nt: TGTGCCAGCAGCTTCCCAAACAGAGCTGAAGCTTTCTTT; j_call: TRBJ1-1; v_call: TRBV5-4; clone_size: .; d_call: .
cdr3_aa: CASSQPQGVRDTQYF; cdr3_nt: TGCGCCAGCAGCCAACCACAGGGTGTTAGAGATACGCAGTATTTT; j_call: TRBJ2-3; v_call: TRBV4-1; clone_size: .; d_call: .
cdr3_aa: CASNTNYGYTF; cdr3_nt: TGTGCCAGCAACACCAACTATGGCTACACCTTC; j_call: TRBJ1-2; v_call: TRBV6-5; clone_size: .; d_call: .
cdr3_aa: CATREGTGGNNEQFF; cdr3_nt: TGTGCCACCCGGGAGGGGACAGGAGGTAACAATGAGCAGTTCTTC; j_call: TRBJ2-1; v_call: TRBV28; clone_size: .; d_call: .
cdr3_aa: CASSLTAAQETQYF; cdr3_nt: TGCGCCAGCAGCTTGACGGCGGCACAAGAGACCCAGTACTTC; j_call: TRBJ2-5; v_call: TRBV5-1; clone_size: .; d_call: .
cdr3_aa: CASSSTRGPQETQYF; cdr3_nt: TGTGCCAGCTCGTCGACGCGGGGCCCACAAGAGACCCAGTACTTC; j_call: TRBJ2-5; v_call: TRBV18; clone_size: .; d_call: .
cdr3_aa: CASSQHGGARTGELFF; cdr3_nt: TGTGCCAGCAGCCAACACGGGGGGGCGCGTACCGGGGAGCTGTTTTTT; j_call: TRBJ2-2; v_call: TRBV3-1/TRBV3-2; clone_size: once; d_call: TRBD2
cdr3_aa: CASSDHRYGYTF; cdr3_nt: TGTGCCAGCAGTGATCACCGATATGGCTACACCTTC; j_call: TRBJ1-2; v_call: TRBV2; clone_size: .; d_call: .
cdr3_aa: CASWTGDYSGYTF; cdr3_nt: TGTGCCAGTTGGACAGGGGATTACAGTGGCTACACCTTC; j_call: TRBJ1-2; v_call: TRBV6-5; clone_size: .; d_call: TRBD1
cdr3_aa: CASSYGVSSSGNTIYF; cdr3_nt: TGTGCCAGCAGTTACGGGGTGTCCAGCTCTGGAAACACCATATATTTT; j_call: TRBJ1-3; v_call: TRBV6-5; clone_size: .; d_call: .
cdr3_aa: CASSPKISDTEAFF; cdr3_nt: TGTGCCAGCTCACCAAAAATATCGGACACTGAAGCTTTCTTT; j_call: TRBJ1-1; v_call: TRBV18; clone_size: few; d_call: .
cdr3_aa: CASSYGGGGTGELFF; cdr3_nt: TGTGCCAGCAGTTACGGTGGGGGAGGCACCGGGGAGCTGTTTTTT; j_call: TRBJ2-2; v_call: TRBV6-5; clone_size: .; d_call: .
cdr3_aa: CASSHPVAGKGGADTQYF; cdr3_nt: TGTGCCAGCAGCCACCCAGTGGCCGGGAAAGGGGGGGCAGATACGCAGTATTTT; j_call: TRBJ2-3; v_call: TRBV4-2; clone_size: few; d_call: .
cdr3_aa: CASSDPTGVWDTQYF; cdr3_nt: TGCGCCAGCAGTGACCCAACAGGGGTATGGGATACGCAGTATTTT; j_call: TRBJ2-3; v_call: TRBV10-1; clone_size: .; d_call: TRBD1
cdr3_aa: CASSVRQGGSTDTQYF; cdr3_nt: TGTGCCAGCAGCGTACGACAGGGAGGGTCCACAGATACGCAGTATTTT; j_call: TRBJ2-3; v_call: TRBV9; clone_size: .; d_call: .
cdr3_aa: CASIEQGRNEKLFF; cdr3_nt: TGTGCCAGCATCGAACAGGGTCGTAATGAAAAACTGTTTTTT; j_call: TRBJ1-4; v_call: TRBV6-6; clone_size: .; d_call: .
cdr3_aa: CATSDLDRASGEDTGELFF; cdr3_nt: TGTGCCACCAGTGACCTAGACAGGGCAAGTGGAGAAGACACCGGGGAGCTGTTTTTT; j_call: TRBJ2-2; v_call: TRBV24-1; clone_size: .; d_call: TRBD1
cdr3_aa: CASSEAVDPSSYEQYF; cdr3_nt: TGTGCCAGCAGTGAAGCGGTGGACCCTAGCTCCTACGAGCAGTACTTC; j_call: TRBJ2-7; v_call: TRBV6-1; clone_size: .; d_call: .
cdr3_aa: CASSLPSRVNTEAFF; cdr3_nt: TGTGCCAGCAGCTTACCGTCCCGCGTAAACACTGAAGCTTTCTTT; j_call: TRBJ1-1; v_call: TRBV5-4; clone_size: .; d_call: .
cdr3_aa: CASSQEGHPNQPQHF; cdr3_nt: TGCGCCAGCAGCCAAGAAGGTCATCCTAATCAGCCCCAGCATTTT; j_call: TRBJ1-5; v_call: TRBV4-1; clone_size: few; d_call: .
cdr3_aa: CASSCRDWPKKLFF; cdr3_nt: TGTGCCAGCAGCTGTAGGGACTGGCCCAAAAAACTGTTTTTT; j_call: TRBJ1-4; v_call: TRBV7-9; clone_size: .; d_call: .
cdr3_aa: CASSYTIETQYF; cdr3_nt: TGTGCCAGCAGTTATACGATTGAGACCCAGTACTTC; j_call: TRBJ2-5; v_call: TRBV6-6; clone_size: .; d_call: .